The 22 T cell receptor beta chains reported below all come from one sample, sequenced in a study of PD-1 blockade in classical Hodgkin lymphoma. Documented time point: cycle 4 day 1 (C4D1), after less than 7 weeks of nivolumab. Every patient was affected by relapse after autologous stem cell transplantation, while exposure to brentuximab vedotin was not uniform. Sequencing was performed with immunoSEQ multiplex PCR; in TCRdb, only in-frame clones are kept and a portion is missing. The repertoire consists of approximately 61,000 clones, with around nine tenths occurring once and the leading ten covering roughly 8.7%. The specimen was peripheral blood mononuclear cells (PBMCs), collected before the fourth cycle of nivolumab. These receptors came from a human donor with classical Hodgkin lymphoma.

The CDR3 coding sequence is TGTGCCAGCTCACCACTAAGTAGACCAGACGCTGGGGCCAACGTCCTGACTTTC. Residues: CASSPLSRPDAGANVLTF. The J gene is TRBJ2-6, the V gene TRBV18; D uncertain. This CDR3 contains 18 residues. The germline gives CDR1 KGHSH, CDR2 LQKENI. Trimming cost V 1 base and J 2 bases, with 15 bases left between them.

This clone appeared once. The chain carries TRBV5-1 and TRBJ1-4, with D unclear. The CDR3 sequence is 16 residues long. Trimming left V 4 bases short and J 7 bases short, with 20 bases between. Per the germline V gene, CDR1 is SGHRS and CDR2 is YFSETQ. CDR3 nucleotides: TGCGCCAGCAGCCCCCGCGGAATGGGCCAACCTGAAAAACTGTTTTTT. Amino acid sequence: CASSPRGMGQPEKLFF.

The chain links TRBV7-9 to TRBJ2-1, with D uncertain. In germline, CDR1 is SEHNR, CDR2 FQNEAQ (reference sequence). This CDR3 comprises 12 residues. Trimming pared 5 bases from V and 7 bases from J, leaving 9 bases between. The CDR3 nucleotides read TGTGCCAGCAGCCGAGTACCGAATGAGCAGTTCTTC. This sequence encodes CASSRVPNEQFF.

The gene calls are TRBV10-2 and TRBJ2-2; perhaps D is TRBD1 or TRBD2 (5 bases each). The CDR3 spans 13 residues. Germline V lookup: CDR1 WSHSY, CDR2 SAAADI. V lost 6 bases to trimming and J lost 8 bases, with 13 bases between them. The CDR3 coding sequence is TGCGCCAGCAGCGTCAACGGGGCTGGGGAGCTGTTTTTT. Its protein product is CASSVNGAGELFF.

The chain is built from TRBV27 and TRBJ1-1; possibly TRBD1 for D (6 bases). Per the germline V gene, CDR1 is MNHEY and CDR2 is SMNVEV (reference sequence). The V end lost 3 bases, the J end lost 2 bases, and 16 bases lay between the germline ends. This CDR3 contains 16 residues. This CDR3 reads CASSFGGAQTNTEAFF. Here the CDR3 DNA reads TGTGCCAGCAGTTTCGGGGGGGCACAGACCAACACTGAAGCTTTCTTT.

CDR3 in amino acids: CASSLTRNTGELFF. DNA of the CDR3: TGTGCCAGCAGCTTAACAAGGAACACCGGGGAGCTGTTTTTT. This chain uses TRBV7-3 with TRBJ2-2; D call uncertain. Germline V CDR1 and CDR2: SGHTA, FQGTGA. The CDR3 extends over 14 amino acids. Trimming removed 0 bases from V and 1 base from J, with 3 bases in between.

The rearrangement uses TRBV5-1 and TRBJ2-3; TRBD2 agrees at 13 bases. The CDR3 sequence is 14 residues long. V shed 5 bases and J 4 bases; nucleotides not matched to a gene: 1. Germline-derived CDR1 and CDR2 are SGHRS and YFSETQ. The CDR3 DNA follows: TGCGCCAGCAGGGGGACTAGCGGGGCAGATACGCAGTATTTT. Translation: CASRGTSGADTQYF.

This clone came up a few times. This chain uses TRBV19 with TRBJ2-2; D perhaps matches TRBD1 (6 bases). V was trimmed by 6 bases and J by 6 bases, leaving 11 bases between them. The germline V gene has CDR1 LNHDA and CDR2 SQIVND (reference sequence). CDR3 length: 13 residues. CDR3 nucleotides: TGTGCCAGTAGGTCCTCAGGGGCCGGGGAGCTGTTTTTT. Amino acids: CASRSSGAGELFF.

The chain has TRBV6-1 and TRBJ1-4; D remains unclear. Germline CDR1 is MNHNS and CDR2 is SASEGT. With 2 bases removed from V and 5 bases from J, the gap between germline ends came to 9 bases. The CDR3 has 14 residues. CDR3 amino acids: CASSESGRNEKLFF. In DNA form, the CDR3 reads TGTGCCAGCAGTGAAAGTGGGAGGAATGAAAAACTGTTTTTT.

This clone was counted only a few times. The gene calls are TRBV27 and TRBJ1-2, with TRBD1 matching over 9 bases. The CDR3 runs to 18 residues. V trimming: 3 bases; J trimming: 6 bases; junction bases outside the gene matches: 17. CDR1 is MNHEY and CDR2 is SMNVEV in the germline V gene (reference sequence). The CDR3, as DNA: TGTGCCAGCAGTTTCCCCCGGGACAGGGATCCTGAATTGGATGGCTACACCTTC. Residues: CASSFPRDRDPELDGYTF.

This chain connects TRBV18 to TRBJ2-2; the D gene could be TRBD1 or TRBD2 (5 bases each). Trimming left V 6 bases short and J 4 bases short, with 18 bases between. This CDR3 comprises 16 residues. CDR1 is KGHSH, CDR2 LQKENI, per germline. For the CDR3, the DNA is TGTGCCAGCTCCCCCGGGGCTCCCGGACCCACCGGGGAGCTGTTTTTT. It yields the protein CASSPGAPGPTGELFF.

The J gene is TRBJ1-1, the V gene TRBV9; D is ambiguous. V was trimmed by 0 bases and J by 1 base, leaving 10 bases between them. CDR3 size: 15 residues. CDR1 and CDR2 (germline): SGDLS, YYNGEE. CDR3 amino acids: CASSVEVGSNTEAFF. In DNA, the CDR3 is TGTGCCAGCAGCGTAGAGGTGGGGTCGAACACTGAAGCTTTCTTT.

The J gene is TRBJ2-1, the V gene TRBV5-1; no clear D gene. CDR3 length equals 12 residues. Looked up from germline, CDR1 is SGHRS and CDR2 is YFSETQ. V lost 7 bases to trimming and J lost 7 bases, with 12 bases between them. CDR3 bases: TGCGCCAGCTTCGCCGCTATTAATGAGCAGTTCTTC. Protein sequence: CASFAAINEQFF.

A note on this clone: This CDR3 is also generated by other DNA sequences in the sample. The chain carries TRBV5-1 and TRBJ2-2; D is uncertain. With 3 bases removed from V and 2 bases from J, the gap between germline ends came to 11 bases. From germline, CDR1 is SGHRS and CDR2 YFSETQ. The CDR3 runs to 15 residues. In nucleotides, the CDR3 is TGCGCCAGCAGCTCCGACCGGCCCAACACCGGGGAGCTGTTTTTT. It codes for CASSSDRPNTGELFF. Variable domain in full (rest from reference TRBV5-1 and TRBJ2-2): KAGVTQTPRYLIKTRGQQVTLSCSPISGHRSVSWYQQTPGQGLQFLFEYFSETQRNKGNFPGRFSGRQFSNSRSEMNVSTLELGDSALYLCASSSDRPNTGELFFGEGSRLTVL.

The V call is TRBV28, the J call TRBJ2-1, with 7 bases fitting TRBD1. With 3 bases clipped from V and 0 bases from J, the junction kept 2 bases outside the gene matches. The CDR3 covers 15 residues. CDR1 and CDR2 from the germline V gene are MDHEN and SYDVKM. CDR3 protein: CASSFWDSSYNEQFF. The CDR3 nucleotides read TGTGCCAGCAGTTTTTGGGACAGCTCCTACAATGAGCAGTTCTTC.

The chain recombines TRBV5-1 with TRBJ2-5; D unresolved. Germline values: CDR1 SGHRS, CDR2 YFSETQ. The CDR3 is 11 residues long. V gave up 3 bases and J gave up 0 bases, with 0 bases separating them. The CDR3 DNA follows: TGCGCCAGCAGCTACCAAGAGACCCAGTACTTC. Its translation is CASSYQETQYF.

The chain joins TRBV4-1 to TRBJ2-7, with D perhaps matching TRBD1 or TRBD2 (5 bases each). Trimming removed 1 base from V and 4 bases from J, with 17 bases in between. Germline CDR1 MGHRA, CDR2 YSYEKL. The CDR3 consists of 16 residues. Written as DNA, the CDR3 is TGCGCCAGCAGCCAAGGATCGAGGGGTAGGACTTACGAGCAGTACTTC. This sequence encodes CASSQGSRGRTYEQYF.

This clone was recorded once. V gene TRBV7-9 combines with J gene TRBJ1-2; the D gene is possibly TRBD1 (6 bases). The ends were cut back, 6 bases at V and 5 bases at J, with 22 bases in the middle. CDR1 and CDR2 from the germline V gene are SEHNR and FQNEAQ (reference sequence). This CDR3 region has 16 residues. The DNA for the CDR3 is TGTGCCAGCAGGACCTCACTGGGGGGGCGGGCATATGGCTACACCTTC. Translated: CASRTSLGGRAYGYTF.

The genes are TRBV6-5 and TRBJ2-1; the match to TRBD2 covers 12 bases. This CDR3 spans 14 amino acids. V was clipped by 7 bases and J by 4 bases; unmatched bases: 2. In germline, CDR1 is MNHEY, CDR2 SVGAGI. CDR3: CASTGLAGYNEQFF. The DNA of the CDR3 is TGTGCCAGCACCGGACTAGCGGGGTACAATGAGCAGTTCTTC.

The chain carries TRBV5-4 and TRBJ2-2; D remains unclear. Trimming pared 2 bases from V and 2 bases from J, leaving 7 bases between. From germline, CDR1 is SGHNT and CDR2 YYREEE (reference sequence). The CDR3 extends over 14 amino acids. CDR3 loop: CASSFTLNTGELFF. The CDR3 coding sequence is TGTGCCAGCAGCTTCACTCTTAACACCGGGGAGCTGTTTTTT.

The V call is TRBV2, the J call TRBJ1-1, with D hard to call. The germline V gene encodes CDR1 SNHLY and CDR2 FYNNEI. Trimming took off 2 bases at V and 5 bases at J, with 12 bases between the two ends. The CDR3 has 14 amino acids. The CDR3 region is CASSEMGGRTEAFF. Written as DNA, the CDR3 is TGTGCCAGCAGTGAAATGGGAGGAAGAACTGAAGCTTTCTTT.

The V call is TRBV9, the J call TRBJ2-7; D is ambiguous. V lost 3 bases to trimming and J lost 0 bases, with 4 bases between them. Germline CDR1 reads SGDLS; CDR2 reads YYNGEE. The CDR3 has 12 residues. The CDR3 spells CASSGSSYEQYF. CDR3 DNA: TGTGCCAGCAGCGGGAGCTCCTACGAGCAGTACTTC.